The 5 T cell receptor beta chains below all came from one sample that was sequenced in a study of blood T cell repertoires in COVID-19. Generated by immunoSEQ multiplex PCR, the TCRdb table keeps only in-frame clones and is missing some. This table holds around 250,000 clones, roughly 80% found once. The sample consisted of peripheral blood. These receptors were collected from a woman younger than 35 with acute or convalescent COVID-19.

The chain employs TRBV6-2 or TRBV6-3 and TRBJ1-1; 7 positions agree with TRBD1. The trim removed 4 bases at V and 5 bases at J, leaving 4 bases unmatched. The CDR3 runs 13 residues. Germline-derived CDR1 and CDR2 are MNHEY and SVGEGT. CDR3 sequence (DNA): TGTGCCAGCAGTTTACAGGGGTTTACTGAAGCTTTCTTT. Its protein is CASSLQGFTEAFF.

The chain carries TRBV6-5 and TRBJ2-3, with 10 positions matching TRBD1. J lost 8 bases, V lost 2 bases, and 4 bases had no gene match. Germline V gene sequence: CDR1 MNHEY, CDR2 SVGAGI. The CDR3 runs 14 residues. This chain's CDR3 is CASSYGTGARTQYF. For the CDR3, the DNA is TGTGCCAGCAGTTACGGGACAGGGGCTCGTACGCAGTATTTT.

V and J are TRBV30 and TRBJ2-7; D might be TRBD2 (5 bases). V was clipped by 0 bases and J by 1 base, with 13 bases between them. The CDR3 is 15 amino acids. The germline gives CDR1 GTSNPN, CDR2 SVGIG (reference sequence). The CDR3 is CAWSVRGTLSYEQYF. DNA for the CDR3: TGTGCCTGGAGTGTACGGGGTACGTTATCCTACGAGCAGTACTTC. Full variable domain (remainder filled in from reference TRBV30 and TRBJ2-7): SQTIHQWPATLVQPVGSPLSLECTVEGTSNPNLYWYRQAAGRGLQLLFYSVGIGQISSEVPQNLSASRPQDRQFILSSKKLLLSDSGFYLCAWSVRGTLSYEQYFGPGTRLTVT.

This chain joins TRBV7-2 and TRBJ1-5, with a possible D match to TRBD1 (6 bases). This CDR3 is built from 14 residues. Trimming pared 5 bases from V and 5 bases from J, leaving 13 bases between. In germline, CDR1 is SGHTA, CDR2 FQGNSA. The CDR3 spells CASSQGWGHQPQHF. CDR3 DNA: TGTGCCAGCAGCCAAGGATGGGGGCATCAGCCCCAGCATTTT.

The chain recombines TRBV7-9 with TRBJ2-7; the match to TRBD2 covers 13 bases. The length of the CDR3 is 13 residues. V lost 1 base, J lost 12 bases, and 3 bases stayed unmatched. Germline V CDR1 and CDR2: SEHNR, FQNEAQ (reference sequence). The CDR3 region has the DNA TGTGCCAGCAGCTTAGGGACTAGCGGGAGTTGGTACTTC. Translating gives CASSLGTSGSWYF.